The 15 T cell receptor beta chains presented below share a single source sample, sequenced in a study of blood T cell repertoires in COVID-19. Profiled with immunoSEQ multiplex PCR; TCRdb holds only in-frame clones, not every one. This sample has around 100,000 clones, with approximately 86% found just once. The specimen sequenced was peripheral blood. The source is a man at least 80 years old with acute or convalescent COVID-19.

The chain employs TRBV2 and TRBJ2-7, with 7 nucleotides matching TRBD2. Looked up from germline, CDR1 is SNHLY and CDR2 is FYNNEI. The CDR3 contains 14 residues. J was trimmed by 4 bases and V by 1 base; bases with no gene match: 4. The CDR3 is CASSEVSGLYEQYF. The CDR3 DNA follows: TGTGCCAGCAGTGAAGTTAGCGGGTTATACGAGCAGTACTTC.

J is TRBJ1-6 and V is TRBV28; a possible D gene is TRBD1 (6 bases). Germline CDR1 MDHEN, CDR2 SYDVKM. The length of the CDR3 is 14 residues. V was pared by 3 bases and J by 8 bases, with 11 bases between. The DNA of the CDR3 is TGTGCCAGCAGTTTCGAGGACAGATATTCACCCCTCCACTTT. It yields the protein CASSFEDRYSPLHF. The entire variable domain, with the rest obtained from reference TRBV28 and TRBJ1-6, is as follows: DVKVTQSSRYLVKRTGEKVFLECVQDMDHENMFWYRQDPGLGLRLIYFSYDVKMKEKGDIPEGYSVSREKKERFSLILESASTNQTSMYLCASSFEDRYSPLHFGNGTRLTVT.

The chain couples TRBV7-2 to TRBJ2-3; unclear D gene. Germline V gene lookup returns CDR1 SGHTA and CDR2 FQGNSA. The V end was cut by 3 bases, the J end by 4 bases, with 5 bases between. The CDR3 is made up of 12 amino acids. CDR3 amino acids: CASSFVSDTQYF. The CDR3 bases are TGTGCCAGCAGCTTTGTCTCAGATACGCAGTATTTT.

V is TRBV7-9 and J is TRBJ2-5; 9 bases match TRBD1. CDR3 length: 17 amino acids. The V and J ends lost 4 bases and 4 bases, in that order; junction bases with no gene match: 13. Germline assignment: CDR1 SEHNR and CDR2 FQNEAQ (reference sequence). Here the CDR3 reads CASSSISGTGYGETQYF. The CDR3 nucleotides are TGTGCCAGCAGCTCAATTTCCGGGACAGGGTACGGAGAGACCCAGTACTTC.

V usage is TRBV5-1 and J usage is TRBJ2-1, with D possibly matching TRBD2 (6 bases). The CDR3 is 15 residues long. Between the trimmed V and J ends, which lost 3 bases and 3 bases, there was a span of 13 bases. Germline loops: CDR1 SGHRS, CDR2 YFSETQ. CDR3 amino acids: CASSSLAKDYNEQFF. CDR3 bases: TGCGCCAGCAGCTCTCTAGCGAAAGACTACAATGAGCAGTTCTTC.

The chain employs TRBV5-1 and TRBJ1-5; TRBD1 aligns across 7 bases. The trim removed 2 bases at V and 0 bases at J, leaving 2 bases unmatched. Germline values: CDR1 SGHRS, CDR2 YFSETQ. The CDR3 is 15 amino acids. The DNA for the CDR3 is TGCGCCAGCAGCTTAACAGGGGTTAGCAATCAGCCCCAGCATTTT. Protein: CASSLTGVSNQPQHF. Full variable domain (remainder filled in from reference TRBV5-1 and TRBJ1-5): KAGVTQTPRYLIKTRGQQVTLSCSPISGHRSVSWYQQTPGQGLQFLFEYFSETQRNKGNFPGRFSGRQFSNSRSEMNVSTLELGDSALYLCASSLTGVSNQPQHFGDGTRLSIL.

The chain couples TRBV3-1 (or the pseudogene TRBV3-2) to TRBJ2-7; 9 bases match TRBD2. Germline trimming cut 4 bases from V and 6 bases from J; bases unmatched to any gene: 13. CDR1 and CDR2 (germline): LGHDT, YNNKEL (reference sequence). CDR3 length: 16 residues. CDR3 coding DNA: TGTGCCAGCAGCCCAATGGTAGGAGTAGCGGGAGTCGAGCAGTACTTC. The encoded protein is CASSPMVGVAGVEQYF.

This clone has only one observation. The chain uses TRBV28 and TRBJ2-4, with 12 bases aligning to TRBD1. The CDR3 totals 16 residues. After removal of 5 bases from V and 7 bases from J, the junction contained 9 bases not matched to a gene. Germline values: CDR1 MDHEN, CDR2 SYDVKM. CDR3 DNA: TGTGCCAGCAGTCCGTTCGGGACAGGGGGCAGGAACATTCAGTACTTC. Protein sequence: CASSPFGTGGRNIQYF.

This clone was counted only a few times. The J gene is TRBJ2-3, the V gene TRBV25-1, with D maybe TRBD1 (6 bases). From germline, CDR1 is MGHDK and CDR2 SYGVNS. V was clipped by 8 bases and J by 11 bases, with 14 bases between them. The CDR3 sequence is 11 residues long. CDR3 sequence (DNA): TGTGCCAGCGGAACAGGGTCCCAGCAGTATTTT. Its translation: CASGTGSQQYF.

The chain has TRBV29-1 and TRBJ2-1; 9 nucleotides align to TRBD2. From germline, CDR1 is SQVTM and CDR2 ANQGSEA. This CDR3 region has 14 residues. The ends lost 4 bases at V and 4 bases at J; junction bases unmatched: 5. The CDR3 loop reads CSVAVRGGYNEQFF. In nucleotides, the CDR3 is TGCAGCGTTGCTGTGCGGGGGGGGTACAATGAGCAGTTCTTC.

The CDR3 loop is CASSRQGYSSGANVLTF. DNA of the CDR3: TGTGCCAGCAGCCGACAGGGGTATTCCTCTGGGGCCAACGTCCTGACTTTC. The rearrangement links TRBV14 to TRBJ2-6; 8 bases are shared with TRBD1. The CDR3 contains 17 residues. Germline CDR1 SGHDN, CDR2 FVKESK. Germline trimming cut 4 bases from V and 0 bases from J; bases unmatched to any gene: 5. The full variable domain, completed using reference TRBV14 and TRBJ2-6, is EAGVTQFPSHSVIEKGQTVTLRCDPISGHDNLYWYRRVMGKEIKFLLHFVKESKQDESGMPNNRFLAERTGGTYSTLKVQPAELEDSGVYFCASSRQGYSSGANVLTFGAGSRLTVL.

The genes are TRBV19 and TRBJ1-1; D not resolved. Germline loops: CDR1 LNHDA, CDR2 SQIVND (reference sequence). The CDR3 loop spans 17 amino acids. Trimming removed 4 bases at V and 4 bases at J, with 22 bases between. The CDR3 is CASSTRRREGSGTEAFF. CDR3 in DNA: TGTGCCAGTAGTACCCGGCGCCGGGAAGGTAGCGGCACTGAAGCTTTCTTT.

This chain joins TRBV2 and TRBJ2-7; tentative D call: TRBD1 (5 bases). V lost 7 bases, J lost 4 bases, and 14 bases lay in between. Germline V gene lookup returns CDR1 SNHLY and CDR2 FYNNEI. There are 13 residues in the CDR3. CDR3 DNA sequence: TGTGCCAGCACTCCAGGGTACTTTTACGAGCAGTACTTC. Its protein product is CASTPGYFYEQYF.

The chain carries TRBV4-3 and TRBJ2-1; D is possibly TRBD2 (6 bases). The CDR3 has 17 amino acids. V lost 0 bases and J 4 bases, leaving 16 bases between the germline ends. Looked up from germline, CDR1 is LGHNA and CDR2 is YSLEER. CDR3 sequence (DNA): TGCGCCAGCAGCCAAGAACCCACGCGGGACCTATACAATGAGCAGTTCTTC. It codes for CASSQEPTRDLYNEQFF.

This clone was observed once. The chain combines TRBV24-1 with TRBJ1-5; D is ambiguous. The length of the CDR3 is 14 residues. Germline assignment: CDR1 KGHDR and CDR2 SFDVKD. Trimming left V 3 bases short and J 8 bases short, with 13 bases between. The chain's CDR3 is CATSDAGKNKPQHF. The CDR3 DNA follows: TGTGCCACCAGTGATGCCGGGAAAAACAAGCCCCAGCATTTT.